A selection of T cell receptor beta chains follows, all from one sample in a study of PD-1 blockade in classical Hodgkin lymphoma. TCRdb keeps only in-frame clones here, not all; method: immunoSEQ multiplex PCR. Among some 10,000 clones listed, over 80% were seen once. The input for sequencing was CD4+ T cells from blood, taken before the fourth cycle of nivolumab. Every receptor here comes from a human donor with classical Hodgkin lymphoma. The CDR3 runs from the conserved cysteine through the conserved F or W. A D gene is named only where the DNA matches it firmly. Clone size is shown for a subset of rows, as once, few, many or a class of expanded clone.

D: NA
V: TRBV2
size: NA
J: TRBJ2-5
DNA: TGTGCCAGCAAAGCCCGGGACTTCCAAGAGACCCAGTACTTC
CDR3: CASKARDFQETQYF

D: NA
V: TRBV13
size: NA
J: TRBJ1-2
DNA: TGTGCCAGCAGCTTACCCCCTAACAAGTATGGCTACACCTTC
CDR3: CASSLPPNKYGYTF

D: NA
V: TRBV5-5
size: NA
J: TRBJ1-2
DNA: TGTGCCAGCAGCTTGGATTCAGGTAGCCGATCGGGCTATGGCTACACCTTC
CDR3: CASSLDSGSRSGYGYTF

D: TRBD1
V: TRBV5-8
size: NA
J: TRBJ1-4
DNA: TGTGCCAGCTCGGACAGGGAGGGTGAAAAACTGTTTTTT
CDR3: CASSDREGEKLFF

D: NA
V: TRBV27
size: NA
J: TRBJ1-1
DNA: TGTGCCAGCAGTTCCAGGGGCATGAACACTGAAGCTTTCTTT
CDR3: CASSSRGMNTEAFF

D: NA
V: TRBV9
size: NA
J: TRBJ2-5
DNA: TGTGCCAGCAGCCAGGACAGTGGCATAGAGACCCAGTACTTC
CDR3: CASSQDSGIETQYF

D: TRBD1
V: TRBV5-6
size: NA
J: TRBJ2-7
DNA: TGTGCCAGCAGTTGGGGACAGGGCTCCTACGAGCAGTACTTC
CDR3: CASSWGQGSYEQYF

D: NA
V: TRBV7-6
size: NA
J: TRBJ1-4
DNA: TGTGCCAGCAGCTTAGGCAGGACAGAGGGCGAAAAACTGTTTTTT
CDR3: CASSLGRTEGEKLFF

D: NA
V: TRBV6-1
size: NA
J: TRBJ1-6
DNA: TGTGCCAGCAGTGAAGTAGGGCAGCTTAATTCACCCCTCCACTTT
CDR3: CASSEVGQLNSPLHF

D: NA
V: TRBV28
size: NA
J: TRBJ1-5
DNA: TGTGCCAGCATAGACAAACTATATAGCAATCAGCCCCAGCATTTT
CDR3: CASIDKLYSNQPQHF

D: TRBD1
V: TRBV5-8
size: once
J: TRBJ1-5
DNA: TGTGCCAGCAGCCCGGGACAGGTCTTCAATCAGCCCCAGCATTTT
CDR3: CASSPGQVFNQPQHF